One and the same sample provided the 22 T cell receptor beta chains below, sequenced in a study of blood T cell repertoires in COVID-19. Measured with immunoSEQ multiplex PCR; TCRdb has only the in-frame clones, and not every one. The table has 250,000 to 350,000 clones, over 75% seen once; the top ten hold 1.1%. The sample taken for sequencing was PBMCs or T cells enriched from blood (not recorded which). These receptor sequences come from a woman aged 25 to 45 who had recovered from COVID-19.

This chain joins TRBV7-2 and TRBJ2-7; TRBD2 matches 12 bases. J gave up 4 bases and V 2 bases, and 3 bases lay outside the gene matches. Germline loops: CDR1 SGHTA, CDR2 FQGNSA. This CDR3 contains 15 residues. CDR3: CASSLLAGGKYEQYF. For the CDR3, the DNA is TGTGCCAGCAGCTTACTAGCGGGAGGGAAATACGAGCAGTACTTC.

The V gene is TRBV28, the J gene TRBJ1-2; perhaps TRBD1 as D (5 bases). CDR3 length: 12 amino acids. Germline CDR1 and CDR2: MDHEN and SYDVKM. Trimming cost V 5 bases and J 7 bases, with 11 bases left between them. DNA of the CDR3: TGTGCCAGCAGTCTCAGGGTTGGTGGCTACACCTTC. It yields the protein CASSLRVGGYTF.

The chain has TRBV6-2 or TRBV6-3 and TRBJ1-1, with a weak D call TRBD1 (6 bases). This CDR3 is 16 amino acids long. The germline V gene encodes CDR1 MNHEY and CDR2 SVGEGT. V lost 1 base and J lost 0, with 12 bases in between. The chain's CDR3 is CASSYLRGTVNTEAFF. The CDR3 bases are TGTGCCAGCAGTTACTTAAGGGGGACGGTGAACACTGAAGCTTTCTTT.

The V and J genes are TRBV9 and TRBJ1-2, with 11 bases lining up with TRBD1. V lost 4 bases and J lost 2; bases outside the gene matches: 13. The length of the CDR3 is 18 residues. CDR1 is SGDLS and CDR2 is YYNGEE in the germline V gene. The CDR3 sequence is CASSILPGQGVVNYGYTF. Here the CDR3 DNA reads TGTGCCAGCAGCATCCTCCCGGGACAGGGGGTCGTAAACTATGGCTACACCTTC.

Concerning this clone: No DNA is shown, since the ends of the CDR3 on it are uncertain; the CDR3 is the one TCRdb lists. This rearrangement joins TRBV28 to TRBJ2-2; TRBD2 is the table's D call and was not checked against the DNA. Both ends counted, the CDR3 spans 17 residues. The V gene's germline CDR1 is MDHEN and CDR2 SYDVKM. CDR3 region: CASSLSVAPLRFGELFF.

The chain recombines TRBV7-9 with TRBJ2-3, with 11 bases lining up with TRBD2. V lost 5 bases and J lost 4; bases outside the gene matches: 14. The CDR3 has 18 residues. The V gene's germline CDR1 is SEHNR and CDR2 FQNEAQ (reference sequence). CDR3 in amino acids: CASSPGTSGLLGADTQYF. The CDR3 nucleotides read TGTGCCAGCAGCCCAGGGACTAGCGGCCTTTTGGGGGCAGATACGCAGTATTTT.

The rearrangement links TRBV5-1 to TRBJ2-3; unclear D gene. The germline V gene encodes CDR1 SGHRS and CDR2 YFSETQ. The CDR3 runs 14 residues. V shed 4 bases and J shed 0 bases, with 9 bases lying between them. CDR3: CASSVTESTDTQYF. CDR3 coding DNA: TGCGCCAGCAGCGTAACAGAAAGCACAGATACGCAGTATTTT.

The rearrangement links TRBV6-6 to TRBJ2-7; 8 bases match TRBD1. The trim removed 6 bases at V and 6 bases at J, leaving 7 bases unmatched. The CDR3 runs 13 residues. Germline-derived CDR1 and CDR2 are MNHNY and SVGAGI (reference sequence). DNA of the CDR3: TGTGCCAGCAGGGTCTTCGGACAGGGCGAGCAGTACTTC. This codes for CASRVFGQGEQYF.

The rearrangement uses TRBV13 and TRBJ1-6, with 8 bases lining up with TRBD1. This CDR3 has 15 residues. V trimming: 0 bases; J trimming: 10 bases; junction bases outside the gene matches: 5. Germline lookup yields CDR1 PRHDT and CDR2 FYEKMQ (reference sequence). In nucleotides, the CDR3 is TGTGCCAGCAGCTTAGGGCAGGGGGCAGCCTCACCCCTCCACTTT. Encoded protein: CASSLGQGAASPLHF.

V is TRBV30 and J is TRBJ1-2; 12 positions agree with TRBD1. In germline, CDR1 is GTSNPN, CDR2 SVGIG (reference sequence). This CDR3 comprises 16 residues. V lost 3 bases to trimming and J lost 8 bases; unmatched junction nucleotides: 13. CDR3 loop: CAWSTLPGTGGRGYTF. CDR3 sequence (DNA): TGTGCCTGGAGCACCCTTCCGGGGACAGGGGGCCGGGGCTACACCTTC.

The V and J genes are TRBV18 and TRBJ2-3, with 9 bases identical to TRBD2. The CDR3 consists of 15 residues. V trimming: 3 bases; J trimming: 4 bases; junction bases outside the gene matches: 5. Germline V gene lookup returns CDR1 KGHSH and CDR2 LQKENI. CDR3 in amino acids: CASSPSGRGADTQYF. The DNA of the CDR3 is TGTGCCAGCTCACCTAGCGGGAGAGGGGCAGATACGCAGTATTTT.

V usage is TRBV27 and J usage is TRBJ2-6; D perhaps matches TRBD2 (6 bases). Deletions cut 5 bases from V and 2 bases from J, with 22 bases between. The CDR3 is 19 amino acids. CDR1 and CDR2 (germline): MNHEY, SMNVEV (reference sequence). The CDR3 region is CASSQIGGRRLTGANVLTF. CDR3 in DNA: TGTGCCAGCAGTCAAATCGGGGGACGGAGACTTACTGGGGCCAACGTCCTGACTTTC.

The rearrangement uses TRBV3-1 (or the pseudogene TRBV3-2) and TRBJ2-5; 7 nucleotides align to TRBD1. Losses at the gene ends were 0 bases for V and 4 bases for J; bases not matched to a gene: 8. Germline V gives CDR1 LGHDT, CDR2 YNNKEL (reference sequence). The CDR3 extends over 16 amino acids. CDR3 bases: TGTGCCAGCAGCCAAGACCGACAGGGAAATGGAGAGACCCAGTACTTC. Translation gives CASSQDRQGNGETQYF.

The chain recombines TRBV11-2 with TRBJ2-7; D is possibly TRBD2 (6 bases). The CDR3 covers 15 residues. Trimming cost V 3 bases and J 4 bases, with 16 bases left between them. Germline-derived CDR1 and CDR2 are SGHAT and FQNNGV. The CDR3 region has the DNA TGTGCCAGCAGCTTTTCTCCGACTAGTGGTTACGAGCAGTACTTC. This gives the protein CASSFSPTSGYEQYF.

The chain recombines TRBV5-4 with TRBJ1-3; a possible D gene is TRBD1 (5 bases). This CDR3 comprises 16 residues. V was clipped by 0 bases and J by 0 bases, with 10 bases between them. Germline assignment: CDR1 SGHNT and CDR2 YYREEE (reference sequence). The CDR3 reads CASSLGQINSGNTIYF. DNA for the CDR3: TGTGCCAGCAGCTTGGGACAGATCAACTCTGGAAACACCATATATTTT.

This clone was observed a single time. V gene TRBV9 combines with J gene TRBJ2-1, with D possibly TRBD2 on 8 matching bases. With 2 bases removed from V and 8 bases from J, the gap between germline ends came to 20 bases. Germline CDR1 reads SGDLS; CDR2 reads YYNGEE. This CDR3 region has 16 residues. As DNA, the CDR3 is TGTGCCAGCAGCGTTCGACAGGGACTAGTCCCCCATGAGCAGTTCTTC. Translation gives CASSVRQGLVPHEQFF.

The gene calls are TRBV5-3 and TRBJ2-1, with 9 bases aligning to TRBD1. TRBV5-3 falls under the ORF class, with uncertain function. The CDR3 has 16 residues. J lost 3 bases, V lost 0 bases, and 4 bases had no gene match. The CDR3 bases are TGTGCCAGAAGCTTGGAAGGGACAGGGAACTACAATGAGCAGTTCTTC. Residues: CARSLEGTGNYNEQFF.

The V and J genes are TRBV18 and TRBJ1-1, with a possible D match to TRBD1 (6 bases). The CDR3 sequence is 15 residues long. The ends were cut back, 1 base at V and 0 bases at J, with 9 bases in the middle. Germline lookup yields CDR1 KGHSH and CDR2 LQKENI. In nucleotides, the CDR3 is TGTGCCAGCTCACCACAGGACAGTTTGAACACTGAAGCTTTCTTT. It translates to CASSPQDSLNTEAFF.

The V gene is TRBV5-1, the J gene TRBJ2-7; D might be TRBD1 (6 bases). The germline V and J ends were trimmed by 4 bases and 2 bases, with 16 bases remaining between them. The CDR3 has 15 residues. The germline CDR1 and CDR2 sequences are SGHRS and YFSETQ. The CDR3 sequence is CASSPGTRSTYEQYF. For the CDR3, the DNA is TGCGCCAGCAGCCCAGGGACACGAAGTACCTACGAGCAGTACTTC.

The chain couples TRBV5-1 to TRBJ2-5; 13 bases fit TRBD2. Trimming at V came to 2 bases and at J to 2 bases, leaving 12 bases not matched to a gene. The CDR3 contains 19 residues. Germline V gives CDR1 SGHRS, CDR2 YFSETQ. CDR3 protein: CASSLIQTGTSGVQETQYF. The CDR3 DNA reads TGCGCCAGCAGCTTAATCCAAACCGGGACTAGCGGGGTTCAAGAGACCCAGTACTTC.

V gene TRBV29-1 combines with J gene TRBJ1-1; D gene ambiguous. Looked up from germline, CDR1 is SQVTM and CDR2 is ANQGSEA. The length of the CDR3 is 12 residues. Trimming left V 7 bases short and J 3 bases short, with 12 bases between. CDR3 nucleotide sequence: TGCAGCGGATCGACCGGAGACACTGAAGCTTTCTTT. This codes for CSGSTGDTEAFF.

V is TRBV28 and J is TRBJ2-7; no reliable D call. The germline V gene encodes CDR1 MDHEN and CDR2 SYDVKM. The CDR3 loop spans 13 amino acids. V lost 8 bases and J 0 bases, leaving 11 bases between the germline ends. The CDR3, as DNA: TGTGCCAGCGGAATACAGAGCTCCTACGAGCAGTACTTC. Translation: CASGIQSSYEQYF.